What follows are 10 T cell receptor beta chains derived from one specimen sequenced in a study of blood T cell repertoires in COVID-19. Produced via immunoSEQ multiplex PCR; TCRdb's table is partial and in-frame only. There are roughly 70,000 clones in the sample; 85% to 90% occur only once, and 8.9% lies in the top ten. The sample comprised peripheral blood. The receptors were sampled from a man older than 75 with acute or convalescent COVID-19.

The chain joins TRBV29-1 to TRBJ1-2, with TRBD1 as a possible D gene (6 bases). The germline V gene encodes CDR1 SQVTM and CDR2 ANQGSEA. V shed 7 bases and J shed 6 bases, with 15 bases lying between them. There are 12 residues in the CDR3. For the CDR3, the DNA is TGCAGCGCTTCCCGGACAGTCAATGGCTACACCTTC. Translation gives CSASRTVNGYTF.

The chain employs TRBV6-1 and TRBJ2-1; tentative D call: TRBD1 (6 bases). V was clipped by 3 bases and J by 9 bases, with 15 bases between them. Germline-derived CDR1 and CDR2 are MNHNS and SASEGT. This CDR3 contains 14 residues. The CDR3 nucleotides are TGTGCCAGCAGTGATCGGACAGATCGCAGTGAGCAGTTCTTC. Translating it yields CASSDRTDRSEQFF.

This clone came up once. CDR3 amino acids: CASSRQGFYEQYF. CDR3 nucleotide sequence: TGTGCCAGCAGTCGACAGGGTTTCTACGAGCAGTACTTC. V usage is TRBV28 and J usage is TRBJ2-7; 7 nucleotides match TRBD1. The CDR3 loop spans 13 amino acids. The V gene end was trimmed by 5 bases and the J gene end by 3 bases; junction bases not matched to a gene: 4. Germline V CDR1 and CDR2: MDHEN, SYDVKM. Looking up the rest from reference TRBV28 and TRBJ2-7 gives the full variable domain: DVKVTQSSRYLVKRTGEKVFLECVQDMDHENMFWYRQDPGLGLRLIYFSYDVKMKEKGDIPEGYSVSREKKERFSLILESASTNQTSMYLCASSRQGFYEQYFGPGTRLTVT.

This clone has just a few counts. V usage is TRBV7-9 and J usage is TRBJ1-2; 10 bases are shared with TRBD1. J gave up 3 bases and V 5 bases, and 6 bases lay outside the gene matches. CDR1 SEHNR and CDR2 FQNEAQ come from the germline V gene (reference sequence). The CDR3 loop spans 15 amino acids. CDR3 residues: CASSPGGQGYYGYTF. The CDR3 nucleotides are TGTGCCAGCAGCCCCGGGGGACAGGGGTACTATGGCTACACCTTC. Complete variable domain (other parts from reference TRBV7-9 and TRBJ1-2): DTGVSQNPRHKITKRGQNVTFRCDPISEHNRLYWYRQTLGQGPEFLTYFQNEAQLEKSRLLSDRFSAERPKGSFSTLEIQRTEQGDSAMYLCASSPGGQGYYGYTFGSGTRLTVV.

The J gene is TRBJ2-7, the V gene TRBV7-8; TRBD1 matches at 8 bases. Per germline, CDR1 SGHVS and CDR2 FQNEAQ. This CDR3 has 14 amino acids. V was pared by 5 bases and J by 4 bases, with 7 bases of the junction left unmatched. The CDR3 DNA reads as TGTGCCAGCAGCCTCCGGGACAGGATATACGAGCAGTACTTC. Its protein is CASSLRDRIYEQYF.

J is TRBJ1-1 and V is TRBV9, with unresolved D. Trimming cost V 4 bases and J 5 bases, with 9 bases left between them. Germline lookup yields CDR1 SGDLS and CDR2 YYNGEE. This CDR3 comprises 12 residues. The CDR3 nucleotides are TGTGCCAGCAGCCCCGGAGAGACTGAAGCTTTCTTT. Amino acids: CASSPGETEAFF.

The table lists this clone with a count of one. The chain carries TRBV7-6 and TRBJ2-3; 11 nucleotides line up with TRBD2. The CDR3 has 16 amino acids. The V and J ends lost 3 bases and 6 bases, in that order; junction bases with no gene match: 8. Germline CDR1 is SGHVS and CDR2 is FNYEAQ. This CDR3 reads CASSFTSGSEGDTQYF. The CDR3 DNA follows: TGTGCCAGCAGCTTCACTAGCGGGAGTGAGGGGGATACGCAGTATTTT.

The V and J genes are TRBV18 and TRBJ2-7, with 10 nucleotides matching TRBD2. CDR1 and CDR2 from the germline V gene are KGHSH and LQKENI. The CDR3 is made up of 16 amino acids. With V trimmed by 3 bases and J by 2 bases, 7 bases remained unmatched. The CDR3 here is CASSPTPAGGTYEQYF. For the CDR3, the DNA is TGTGCCAGCTCACCGACTCCAGCGGGAGGGACCTACGAGCAGTACTTC.

This clone was detected a few times. This chain links TRBV3-1 (or the pseudogene TRBV3-2) with TRBJ2-7, with 10 bases aligning to TRBD2. The germline V gene has CDR1 LGHDT and CDR2 YNNKEL (reference sequence). Trimming removed 6 bases from V and 6 bases from J; junction bases left unmatched: 8. The CDR3 contains 14 residues. CDR3 residues: CASSPLAGAGEQYF. CDR3 in DNA: TGTGCCAGCAGTCCGCTAGCGGGAGCGGGCGAGCAGTACTTC.

This sequence joins TRBV4-1 and TRBJ1-2; TRBD1 matches 7 bases. The CDR3 spans 15 residues. Trimming took 4 bases from V and 4 from J; bases not matched to a gene: 9. CDR1 and CDR2 from the germline V gene are MGHRA and YSYEKL. CDR3 sequence reads: CASSPGQESVYGYTF. The CDR3 DNA reads TGCGCCAGCAGCCCCGGACAGGAGTCTGTCTATGGCTACACCTTC.